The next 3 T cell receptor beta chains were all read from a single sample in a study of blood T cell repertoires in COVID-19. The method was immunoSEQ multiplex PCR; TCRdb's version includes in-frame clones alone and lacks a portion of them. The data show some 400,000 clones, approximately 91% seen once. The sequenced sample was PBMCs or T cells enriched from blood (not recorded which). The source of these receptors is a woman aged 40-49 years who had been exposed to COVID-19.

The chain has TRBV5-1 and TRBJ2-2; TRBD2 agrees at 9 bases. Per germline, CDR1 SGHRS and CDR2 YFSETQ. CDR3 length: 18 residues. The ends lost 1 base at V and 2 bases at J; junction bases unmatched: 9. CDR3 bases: TGCGCCAGCAGCTTGTGGCGCAGCGGGGGGTCAAACACCGGGGAGCTGTTTTTT. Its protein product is CASSLWRSGGSNTGELFF. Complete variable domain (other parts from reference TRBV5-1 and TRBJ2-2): KAGVTQTPRYLIKTRGQQVTLSCSPISGHRSVSWYQQTPGQGLQFLFEYFSETQRNKGNFPGRFSGRQFSNSRSEMNVSTLELGDSALYLCASSLWRSGGSNTGELFFGEGSRLTVL.

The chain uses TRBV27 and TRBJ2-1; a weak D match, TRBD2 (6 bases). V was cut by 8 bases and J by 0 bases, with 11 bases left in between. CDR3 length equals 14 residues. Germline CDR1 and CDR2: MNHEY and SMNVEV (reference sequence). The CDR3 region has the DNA TGTGCCAGCTATAGCGGTAGCTCCTACAATGAGCAGTTCTTC. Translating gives CASYSGSSYNEQFF.

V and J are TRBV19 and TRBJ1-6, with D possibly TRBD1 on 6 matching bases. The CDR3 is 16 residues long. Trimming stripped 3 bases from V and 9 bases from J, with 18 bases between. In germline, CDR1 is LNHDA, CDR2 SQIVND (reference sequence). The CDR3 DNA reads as TGTGCCAGTAGTATCAGGGGCCAAGCCGCCGTTTCACCCCTCCACTTT. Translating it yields CASSIRGQAAVSPLHF.